The T cell receptor beta chain described here comes from a study of OX40 agonist ivuxolimab in advanced cancers. Some clones are missing from TCRdb's copy, which holds only in-frame ones; the method was immunoSEQ multiplex PCR. The data contain some 30,000 clones, approximately 89% of them seen just once; the ten biggest clones take up about 0.89%. From germline, CDR1 is SGHVS and CDR2 FNYEAQ. This CDR3 region has 14 residues. V was trimmed by 0 bases and J by 3 bases, leaving 8 bases between them. The chain has TRBV7-6 and TRBJ1-1, with D uncertain. Sequences were derived from CD4+ or CD8+ T cells sorted from blood, sampled in a trial of the OX40 agonist ivuxolimab. The clonotype comes from an adult with an advanced solid tumor such as melanoma, head and neck, liver or kidney cancer. CDR3 protein: CASSLATSDTEAFF. The DNA for the CDR3 is TGTGCCAGCAGCTTAGCGACGTCAGACACTGAAGCTTTCTTT. The variable domain in full, with the rest retrieved from reference TRBV7-6 and TRBJ1-1, is GAGVSQSPRYKVTKRGQDVALRCDPISGHVSLYWYRQALGQGPEFLTYFNYEAQQDKSGLPNDRFSAERPEGSISTLTIQRTEQRDSAMYRCASSLATSDTEAFFGQGTRLTVV.